Below are 25 T cell receptor beta chains sequenced from a single sample in a study of radiation and T cells in renal cell carcinoma. Time point noted: blood 2 weeks post-SBRT. Treatment specified: 15 Gy SBRT to primary tumor, nephrectomy 4 weeks later. TCRdb keeps only in-frame clones here, not all; method: immunoSEQ multiplex PCR. The sample includes 95,000 to 150,000 clones, about 81% of them seen just once. The sequencing here drew on blood, taken from a patient whose treatment included radiotherapy and nephrectomy. Receptor source: a man in his forties or fifties with renal cell carcinoma.

V usage is TRBV30 and J usage is TRBJ1-5, with D unresolved. The germline V gene has CDR1 GTSNPN and CDR2 SVGIG (reference sequence). The V end lost 0 bases, the J end lost 9 bases, and 15 bases lay between the germline ends. The CDR3 sequence is 14 residues long. The CDR3 sequence is CAWSVDLASSPQHF. Here the CDR3 DNA reads TGTGCCTGGAGTGTAGACCTCGCGTCTTCGCCCCAGCATTTT.

The chain recombines TRBV9 with TRBJ1-4; 12 nucleotides line up with TRBD1. Germline values: CDR1 SGDLS, CDR2 YYNGEE. The trim removed 4 bases at V and 7 bases at J, leaving 11 bases unmatched. CDR3 length: 17 amino acids. CDR3 residues: CASSNTGTGGLGEKLFF. CDR3 nucleotides: TGTGCCAGCAGCAACACCGGGACAGGGGGCTTAGGTGAAAAACTGTTTTTT. Combining the CDR3 with reference TRBV9 and TRBJ1-4 gives the whole variable domain DSGVTQTPKHLITATGQRVTLRCSPRSGDLSVYWYQQSLDQGLQFLIQYYNGEERAKGNILERFSAQQFPDLHSELNLSSLELGDSALYFCASSNTGTGGLGEKLFFGSGTQLSVL.

This chain joins TRBV5-1 and TRBJ2-3, with D possibly being TRBD2 (5 bases). The CDR3 is 14 amino acids. Germline V gene sequence: CDR1 SGHRS, CDR2 YFSETQ. Trimming left V 0 bases short and J 11 bases short, with 16 bases between. CDR3 bases: TGCGCCAGCAGCTTGGGCCGGTCCTTGAGGGAGCAGTATTTT. This encodes CASSLGRSLREQYF. The full variable domain, rest sourced from reference TRBV5-1 and TRBJ2-3, is KAGVTQTPRYLIKTRGQQVTLSCSPISGHRSVSWYQQTPGQGLQFLFEYFSETQRNKGNFPGRFSGRQFSNSRSEMNVSTLELGDSALYLCASSLGRSLREQYFGPGTRLTVL.

V usage is TRBV11-2 and J usage is TRBJ2-6; D unresolved. The ends were cut back, 7 bases at V and 1 base at J, with 8 bases in the middle. Germline V gives CDR1 SGHAT, CDR2 FQNNGV. The CDR3 has 14 amino acids. The CDR3: CASTQVSGANVLTF. The CDR3 DNA reads as TGTGCCAGCACCCAAGTATCTGGGGCCAACGTCCTGACTTTC.

The gene calls are TRBV5-1 and TRBJ1-2; D call uncertain. CDR1 is SGHRS, CDR2 YFSETQ, per germline. The CDR3 spans 14 residues. V was trimmed by 2 bases and J by 6 bases, leaving 14 bases between them. The CDR3 reads CASSFQTEFDGYTF. CDR3 in DNA: TGCGCCAGCAGCTTTCAGACGGAATTCGATGGCTACACCTTC. The entire variable domain, with the rest obtained from reference TRBV5-1 and TRBJ1-2, is as follows: KAGVTQTPRYLIKTRGQQVTLSCSPISGHRSVSWYQQTPGQGLQFLFEYFSETQRNKGNFPGRFSGRQFSNSRSEMNVSTLELGDSALYLCASSFQTEFDGYTFGSGTRLTVV.

The rearrangement links TRBV6-6 to TRBJ1-1, with D possibly TRBD1 on 6 matching bases. Germline lookup yields CDR1 MNHNY and CDR2 SVGAGI (reference sequence). V was trimmed by 2 bases and J by 1 base, leaving 8 bases between them. CDR3 length: 14 amino acids. In nucleotides, the CDR3 is TGTGCCAGCAGTTACCGGGACACGAACACTGAAGCTTTCTTT. Translation gives CASSYRDTNTEAFF.

The chain combines TRBV5-1 with TRBJ2-7; TRBD1 or TRBD2 may be the D gene (5 bases each). Germline values: CDR1 SGHRS, CDR2 YFSETQ. There are 15 residues in the CDR3. V was cut by 3 bases and J by 1 base, with 14 bases left in between. Here the CDR3 reads CASSYDGTASYEQYF. The DNA for the CDR3 is TGCGCCAGCAGCTACGACGGGACGGCATCCTACGAGCAGTACTTC.

V gene TRBV5-1 combines with J gene TRBJ1-2, with TRBD1 matching 8 bases. The CDR3 contains 17 residues. V gave up 4 bases and J gave up 4 bases; unmatched junction bases: 15. Looked up from germline, CDR1 is SGHRS and CDR2 is YFSETQ. CDR3 loop: CASSPTSQGVTVYGYTF. Here the CDR3 DNA reads TGCGCCAGCAGCCCGACCTCACAGGGGGTGACGGTCTATGGCTACACCTTC. Combining the CDR3 with reference TRBV5-1 and TRBJ1-2 gives the whole variable domain KAGVTQTPRYLIKTRGQQVTLSCSPISGHRSVSWYQQTPGQGLQFLFEYFSETQRNKGNFPGRFSGRQFSNSRSEMNVSTLELGDSALYLCASSPTSQGVTVYGYTFGSGTRLTVV.

The rearrangement uses TRBV29-1 and TRBJ2-3; tentatively, D is TRBD1 (6 bases). Germline CDR1 is SQVTM and CDR2 is ANQGSEA. This CDR3 comprises 13 residues. V was trimmed by 8 bases and J by 2 bases, leaving 14 bases between them. CDR3 in amino acids: CSFGQKNTDTQYF. Here the CDR3 DNA reads TGCAGCTTTGGACAGAAGAACACAGATACGCAGTATTTT.

The genes are TRBV6-5 and TRBJ2-7; 9 bases line up with TRBD1. The CDR3 is 14 amino acids. V was clipped by 6 bases and J by 0 bases; unmatched bases: 3. The V gene's germline CDR1 is MNHEY and CDR2 SVGAGI. The CDR3 DNA reads as TGTGCCAGCAGCCGGGACAGGGACTCCTACGAGCAGTACTTC. It codes for CASSRDRDSYEQYF.

J is TRBJ2-3 and V is TRBV29-1; 9 bases agree with TRBD1. Germline V gene lookup returns CDR1 SQVTM and CDR2 ANQGSEA. V gave up 4 bases and J gave up 6 bases; unmatched junction bases: 11. The CDR3 length is 15 residues. The CDR3 DNA follows: TGCAGCGTTGCCGGGGGACAGGGTAGGCGGGATACGCAGTATTTT. It encodes CSVAGGQGRRDTQYF.

V and J are TRBV9 and TRBJ2-4; D is unresolved. CDR3 size: 15 residues. The V and J ends lost 1 base and 4 bases respectively, with 12 bases between them. CDR1 is SGDLS and CDR2 is YYNGEE in the germline V gene. CDR3: CASSVLSDGKNIQYF. CDR3 DNA: TGTGCCAGCAGCGTACTCTCTGACGGGAAAAACATTCAGTACTTC.

This rearrangement joins TRBV5-1 to TRBJ2-7; TRBD2 is a possible D gene (5 bases). CDR3 size: 15 residues. Germline CDR1 SGHRS, CDR2 YFSETQ. V lost 4 bases and J 2 bases, leaving 16 bases between the germline ends. DNA for the CDR3: TGCGCCAGCAGCCGAACGGGCGCGGGTACCTACGAGCAGTACTTC. As protein: CASSRTGAGTYEQYF.

CDR3 sequence reads: CASSLVTNTEAFF. The CDR3, as DNA: TGCGCCAGCAGCTTAGTCACGAACACTGAAGCTTTCTTT. The gene calls are TRBV5-1 and TRBJ1-1; D remains ambiguous. V gave up 2 bases and J gave up 1 base, with 6 bases separating them. Germline V gives CDR1 SGHRS, CDR2 YFSETQ. This CDR3 has 13 residues.

V gene TRBV15 combines with J gene TRBJ1-5; the D gene is possibly TRBD1 (5 bases). CDR1 and CDR2 from the germline V gene are LNHNV and YYDKDF (reference sequence). CDR3 length: 15 residues. V lost 3 bases and J lost 1, with 10 bases in between. The CDR3 nucleotides are TGTGCCACCAGCAGCAAGGGGACGAGCAATCAGCCCCAGCATTTT. This codes for CATSSKGTSNQPQHF.

The chain joins TRBV7-9 to TRBJ1-4; D remains ambiguous. The CDR3 has 13 residues. Trimming left V 3 bases short and J 8 bases short, with 10 bases between. Germline lookup yields CDR1 SEHNR and CDR2 FQNEAQ (reference sequence). The chain's CDR3 is CASSFVGSEKLFF. The CDR3 nucleotides are TGTGCCAGCAGCTTTGTGGGATCGGAAAAACTGTTTTTT.

This clone showed up just a few times. The chain couples TRBV27 to TRBJ1-2; tentative D call: TRBD1 (5 bases). This CDR3 is built from 16 residues. Germline CDR1 is MNHEY and CDR2 is SMNVEV (reference sequence). Trimming took 4 bases from V and 5 from J, leaving 20 bases between them. CDR3 bases: TGTGCCAGCAGTTCCGCAGGGAAGCTACTAGAATATGGCTACACCTTC. Amino acid sequence: CASSSAGKLLEYGYTF.

The rearrangement joins TRBV11-2 to TRBJ2-7; possibly TRBD1 for D (5 bases). In germline, CDR1 is SGHAT, CDR2 FQNNGV. V lost 6 bases to trimming and J lost 0 bases, with 12 bases between them. The CDR3 consists of 14 residues. The CDR3 here is CASRFRVNSYEQYF. As DNA, the CDR3 is TGTGCCAGCAGATTCAGGGTCAACTCCTACGAGCAGTACTTC.

The V call is TRBV12-1, the J call TRBJ2-5; the tabulated D call, TRBD1, remains unverified against the DNA. TRBV12-1 is a pseudogene locus. This CDR3 is 15 amino acids long. The CDR3 reads CASSAGQQKQETQYF. DNA of the CDR3: TGTGCCAGCAGCGCGGGACAGCAAAAGCAAGAGACCCAGTACTTC.

V is TRBV2 and J is TRBJ2-1; 8 bases agree with TRBD1. J was trimmed by 2 bases and V by 8 bases; bases with no gene match: 5. The germline gives CDR1 SNHLY, CDR2 FYNNEI. The CDR3 totals 14 residues. This chain's CDR3 is CASGRTGTYNEQFF. CDR3 bases: TGTGCCAGCGGACGGACAGGGACCTACAATGAGCAGTTCTTC.

This clone was seen just once. The chain couples TRBV7-9 to TRBJ2-2; 7 bases map to TRBD1. In germline, CDR1 is SEHNR, CDR2 FQNEAQ (reference sequence). J was trimmed by 7 bases and V by 6 bases; bases with no gene match: 17. This CDR3 comprises 17 residues. CDR3 in DNA: TGTGCCAGCAGTAAACTACAGGGGATAATCCTGGGCGGGGAGCTGTTTTTT. Residues: CASSKLQGIILGGELFF.

The chain joins TRBV19 to TRBJ1-1; no firm D call. The ends were cut back, 5 bases at V and 2 bases at J, with 12 bases in the middle. The CDR3 extends over 14 amino acids. Germline CDR1 and CDR2: LNHDA and SQIVND (reference sequence). CDR3 in DNA: TGTGCCAGTAGTCCCCAGAGAACCAACACTGAAGCTTTCTTT. Residues: CASSPQRTNTEAFF. Using reference TRBV19 and TRBJ1-1 for the parts outside the CDR3, the full variable domain is DGGITQSPKYLFRKEGQNVTLSCEQNLNHDAMYWYRQDPGQGLRLIYYSQIVNDFQKGDIAEGYSVSREKKESFPLTVTSAQKNPTAFYLCASSPQRTNTEAFFGQGTRLTVV.

This clone was seen just once. The chain joins TRBV4-3 to TRBJ2-5; D unclear. V was cut by 0 bases and J by 5 bases, with 10 bases left in between. The germline V gene encodes CDR1 LGHNA and CDR2 YSLEER. CDR3 length: 14 residues. CDR3 nucleotide sequence: TGCGCCAGCAGCCAAGACGCTGGTTCGGAGACCCAGTACTTC. Its protein is CASSQDAGSETQYF.

This clone was seen a handful of times. J is TRBJ1-5 and V is TRBV6-1; D is uncertain. The CDR3 runs to 16 residues. Germline assignment: CDR1 MNHNS and CDR2 SASEGT. Trimming left V 2 bases short and J 2 bases short, with 13 bases between. The CDR3 region has the DNA TGTGCCAGCAGTGAAAATCAAGGTTTTCGCAATCAGCCCCAGCATTTT. It encodes CASSENQGFRNQPQHF.

V is TRBV6-6 and J is TRBJ2-7, with 11 bases that match TRBD2. There are 14 residues in the CDR3. The germline CDR1 and CDR2 sequences are MNHNY and SVGAGI (reference sequence). The V segment lost 6 bases and the J segment 2 bases; nucleotides outside the gene matches: 3. The CDR3 coding sequence is TGTGCCAGCAGGCGACTAGCGGGAACCTACGAGCAGTACTTC. Protein sequence: CASRRLAGTYEQYF.